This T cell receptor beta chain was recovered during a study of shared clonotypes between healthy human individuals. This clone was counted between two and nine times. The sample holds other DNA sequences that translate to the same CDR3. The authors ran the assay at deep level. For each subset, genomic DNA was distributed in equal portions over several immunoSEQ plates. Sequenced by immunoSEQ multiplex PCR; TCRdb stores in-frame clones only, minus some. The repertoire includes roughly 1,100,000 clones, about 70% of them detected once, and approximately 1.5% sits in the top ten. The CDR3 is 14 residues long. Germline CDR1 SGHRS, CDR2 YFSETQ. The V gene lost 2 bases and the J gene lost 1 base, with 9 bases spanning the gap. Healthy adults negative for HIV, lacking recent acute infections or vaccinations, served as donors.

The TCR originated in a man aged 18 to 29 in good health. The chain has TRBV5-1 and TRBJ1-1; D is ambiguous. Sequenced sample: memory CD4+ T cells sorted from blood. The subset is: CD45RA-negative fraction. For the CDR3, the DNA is TGCGCCAGCAGCTTACAACCCTCGAACACTGAAGCTTTCTTT. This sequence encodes CASSLQPSNTEAFF. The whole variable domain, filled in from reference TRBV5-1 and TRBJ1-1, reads KAGVTQTPRYLIKTRGQQVTLSCSPISGHRSVSWYQQTPGQGLQFLFEYFSETQRNKGNFPGRFSGRQFSNSRSEMNVSTLELGDSALYLCASSLQPSNTEAFFGQGTRLTVV.